This TCR beta chain was identified in a study of blood T cells in healthy people across ages. General observations from the study: There was no known CMV status for donors, so expanded clonotype changes were possibly confounded. Both higher diversity and more naive CD4+ cells marked long-lived donors when set against aged donors.

The sample holds a few counts of this clonotype. The antigen remains undetermined. Germline V gene lookup returns CDR1 KGHDR and CDR2 SFDVKD. CDR3 length: 16 amino acids. J lost 8 bases, V lost 4 bases, and 8 bases had no gene match. Alongside a J-beta primer mix, a sample-barcoded 5' primer served in a second PCR lasting roughly 6 to 11 cycles. TCRdb ran MiXCR on the 5' RACE reads and lists one entry per CDR3 protein. The sample holds 800,000 or so distinct CDR3 sequences, about half seen once. The individuals who served as donors were healthy Caucasians living in Russia, aged about 6 to 100. The rearrangement uses TRBV24-1 and TRBJ2-1, with TRBD1 matching over 12 bases. Sequencing was performed on blood. The source of this sequence is an elderly man in good health. CDR3 residues: CATSDPGQGAIDEQFF. The CDR3, as DNA: TGTGCCACCAGTGACCCGGGACAGGGGGCAATCGATGAGCAGTTCTTC.